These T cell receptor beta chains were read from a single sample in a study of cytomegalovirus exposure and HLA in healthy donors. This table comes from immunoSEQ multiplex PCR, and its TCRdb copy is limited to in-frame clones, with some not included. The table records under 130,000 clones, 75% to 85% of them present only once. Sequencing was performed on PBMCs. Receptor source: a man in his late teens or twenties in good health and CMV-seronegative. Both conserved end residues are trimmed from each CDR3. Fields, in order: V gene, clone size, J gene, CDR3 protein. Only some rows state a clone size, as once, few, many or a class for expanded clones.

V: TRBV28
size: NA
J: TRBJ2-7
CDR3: ASSSLYEQY

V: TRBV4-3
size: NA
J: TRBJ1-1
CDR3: ASSQVARASNTEAF

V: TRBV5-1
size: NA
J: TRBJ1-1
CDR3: ASSLQGSGTEAF

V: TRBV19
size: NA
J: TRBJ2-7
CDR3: ASSDRAEQY

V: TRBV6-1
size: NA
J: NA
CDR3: ASSDRGDSSYEQY

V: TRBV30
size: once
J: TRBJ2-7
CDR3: AWSVQAGEQY

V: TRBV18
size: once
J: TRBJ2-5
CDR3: ASSPAGGGETQY

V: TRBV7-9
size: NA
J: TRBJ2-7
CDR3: ASSFTDYYEQY

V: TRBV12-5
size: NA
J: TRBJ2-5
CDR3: ASGLSGRGETQY

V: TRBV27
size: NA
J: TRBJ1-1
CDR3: ASSILGGRGTEAF

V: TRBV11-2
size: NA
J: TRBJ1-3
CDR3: ASSLVGDSGNTIY

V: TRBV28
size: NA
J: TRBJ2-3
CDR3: ASSVSSGLISTDTQY

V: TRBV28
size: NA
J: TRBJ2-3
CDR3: ATLHRGLGDTQY

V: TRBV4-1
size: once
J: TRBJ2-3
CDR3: ASSPLAGVGDTQY

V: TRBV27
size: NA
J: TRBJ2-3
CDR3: ASSPELASTDTQY

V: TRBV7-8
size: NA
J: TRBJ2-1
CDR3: ASSLGERRHNEQF

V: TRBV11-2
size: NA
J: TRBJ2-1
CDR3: ASSLAGNSYNEQF

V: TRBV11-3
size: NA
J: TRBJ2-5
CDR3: ASSFPLLAGAVSEETQY

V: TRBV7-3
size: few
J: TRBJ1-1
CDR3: ASSLRTGGRMGTEAF

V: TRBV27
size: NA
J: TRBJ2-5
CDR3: ASQSSGQSFQETQY

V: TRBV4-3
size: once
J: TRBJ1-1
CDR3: ASSQGFRDRGWENTEAF

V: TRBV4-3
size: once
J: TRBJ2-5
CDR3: ASSQDTSGSETQY

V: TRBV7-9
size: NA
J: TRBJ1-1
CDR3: ASSLGGLGNTEAF

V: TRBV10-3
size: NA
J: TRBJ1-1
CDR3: AISPGTGLNTEAF

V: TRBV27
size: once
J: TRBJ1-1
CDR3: ASSFGGLNTEAF

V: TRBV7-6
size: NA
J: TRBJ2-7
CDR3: ASSLDLREQY

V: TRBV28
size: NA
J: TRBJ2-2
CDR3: ASRPGQDSNTGELF

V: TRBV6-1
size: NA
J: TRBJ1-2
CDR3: ASKIRDTSLGYT

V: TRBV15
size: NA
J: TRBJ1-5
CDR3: ATSRGRDNGNQPQH

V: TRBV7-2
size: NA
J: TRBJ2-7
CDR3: ASSLTSYEQY

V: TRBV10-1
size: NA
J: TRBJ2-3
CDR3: ASSELISVDTQY

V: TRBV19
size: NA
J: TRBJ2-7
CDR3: ASSISLRSDEQY

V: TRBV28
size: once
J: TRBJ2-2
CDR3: ASRINGQVGELF

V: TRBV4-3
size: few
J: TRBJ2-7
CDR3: ASSREAGDPYEQY

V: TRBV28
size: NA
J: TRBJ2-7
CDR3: ASSLDRGWTEQY

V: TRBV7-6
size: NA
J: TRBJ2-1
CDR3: ASSSASLVFVHEQF

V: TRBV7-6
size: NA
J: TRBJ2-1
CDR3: ASSPTGLAGSDEQF

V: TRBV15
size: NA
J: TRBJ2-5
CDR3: ATSRERGTGGETQY

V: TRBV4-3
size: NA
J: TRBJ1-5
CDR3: ASSQDGRGRIPNQPQH

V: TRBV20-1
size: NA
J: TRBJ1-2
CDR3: SARPPGGYT

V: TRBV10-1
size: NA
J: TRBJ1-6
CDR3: ASSESQGGSPLH

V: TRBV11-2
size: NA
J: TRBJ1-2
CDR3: ASTLTREGGYT

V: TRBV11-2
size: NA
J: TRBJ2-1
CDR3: ASSLEQGSYNEQF

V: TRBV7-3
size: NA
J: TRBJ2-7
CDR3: ASSSQKATGRYEQY

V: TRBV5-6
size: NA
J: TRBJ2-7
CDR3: ASSLERSLLEQY

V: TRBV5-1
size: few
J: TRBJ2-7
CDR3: ASSGYRVNEQY

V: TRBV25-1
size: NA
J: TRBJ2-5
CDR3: ASSESTGIETQY

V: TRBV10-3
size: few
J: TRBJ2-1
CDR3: AISEPKGLAGGDEQF

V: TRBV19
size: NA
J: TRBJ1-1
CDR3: ASSIVGEGNTEAF

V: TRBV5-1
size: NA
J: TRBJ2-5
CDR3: ASSLAARQETQY

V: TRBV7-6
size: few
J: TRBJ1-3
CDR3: ASSLAGAGEGNTIY

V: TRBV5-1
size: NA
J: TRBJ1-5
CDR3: ASSLGQGGQPQH

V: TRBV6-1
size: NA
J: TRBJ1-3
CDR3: ASSEIGVSQNPGNTIY